This entry lists 24 T cell receptor beta chains sequenced from one sample in a study of memory CD4+ T cells and cytomegalovirus serostatus. The sort gate was single viable CD3+CD4+CD8-CD45RO+ cells for memory CD4+ T cells. Using immunoSEQ multiplex PCR, the repertoire was profiled, and TCRdb retains in-frame clones only, with some absent. This repertoire shows over 65,000 clones, about 75% found once; its top ten account for 4% to 5%. The sample was memory CD4+ T cells from blood. These receptors were collected from an adult in good health and CMV-seropositive.

The rearrangement joins TRBV5-4 to TRBJ2-2; 8 positions match TRBD2. Germline V CDR1 and CDR2: SGHNT, YYREEE (reference sequence). The CDR3 covers 17 residues. The ends lost 4 bases at V and 8 bases at J; junction bases unmatched: 16. The CDR3 DNA reads TGTGCCAGCAGCGCGAAGACGACTAGCGCTGGAATGGGGGAGCTGTTTTTT. This codes for CASSAKTTSAGMGELFF.

The chain has TRBV5-6 and TRBJ1-1; perhaps TRBD1 as D (6 bases). Germline assignment: CDR1 SGHDT and CDR2 YYEEEE. The CDR3 extends over 16 amino acids. V was pared by 4 bases and J by 5 bases, with 21 bases between. CDR3 bases: TGTGCCAGCAGCATACTCGGGGGCCAGGGAAGGACTGAAGCTTTCTTT. Translated: CASSILGGQGRTEAFF.

The J gene is TRBJ1-1, the V gene TRBV28; D is uncertain. The CDR3 runs 13 residues. Germline V CDR1 and CDR2: MDHEN, SYDVKM. Trimming took 7 bases from V and 1 from J, leaving 10 bases between them. The CDR3 DNA reads TGTGCCAGCACCGGCCCGGCGAACACTGAAGCTTTCTTT. It encodes CASTGPANTEAFF. Drawing the rest from reference TRBV28 and TRBJ1-1, the complete variable domain is DVKVTQSSRYLVKRTGEKVFLECVQDMDHENMFWYRQDPGLGLRLIYFSYDVKMKEKGDIPEGYSVSREKKERFSLILESASTNQTSMYLCASTGPANTEAFFGQGTRLTVV.

The chain uses TRBV6-1 and TRBJ2-5; 10 nucleotides match TRBD2. Germline assignment: CDR1 MNHNS and CDR2 SASEGT. The CDR3 totals 15 residues. V was clipped by 8 bases and J by 5 bases; unmatched bases: 11. The CDR3 region has the DNA TGTGCCAGCCTGTCTAGCGGGAGAGCTTGGGAGACCCAGTACTTC. Its translation is CASLSSGRAWETQYF.

The CDR3 DNA reads TGTGCCAGCAGCTCGCCCCCGGGACCCGCGTACTTC. Amino acids: CASSSPPGPAYF. The chain is built from TRBV9 and TRBJ2-5; possibly TRBD1 or TRBD2 for D (5 bases each). This CDR3 contains 12 residues. Germline values: CDR1 SGDLS, CDR2 YYNGEE. V shed 4 bases and J shed 13 bases, with 17 bases lying between them.

The gene calls are TRBV6-5 and TRBJ1-6, with unresolved D. Between the trimmed V and J ends, which lost 4 bases and 4 bases, there was a span of 8 bases. The CDR3 covers 14 residues. Germline lookup yields CDR1 MNHEY and CDR2 SVGAGI. In DNA form, the CDR3 reads TGTGCCAGCAGTTTTGTGCCTTATAATTCACCCCTCCACTTT. Residues: CASSFVPYNSPLHF.

This sequence joins TRBV2 and TRBJ2-5; D is uncertain. V was cut by 5 bases and J by 2 bases, with 3 bases left in between. Germline V lookup: CDR1 SNHLY, CDR2 FYNNEI. The CDR3 has 11 residues. The CDR3 spells CASSLQETQYF. CDR3 nucleotides: TGTGCCAGCAGTCTACAAGAGACCCAGTACTTC.

This clone was detected a few times. The chain joins TRBV28 to TRBJ1-4; possibly TRBD1 for D (6 bases). The length of the CDR3 is 15 residues. CDR1 is MDHEN and CDR2 is SYDVKM in the germline V gene. The V gene lost 4 bases and the J gene lost 4 bases, with 13 bases spanning the gap. In DNA, the CDR3 is TGTGCCAGCAGTTACCGGGGGCAGATTAATGAAAAACTGTTTTTT. It is translated as CASSYRGQINEKLFF. Looking up the rest from reference TRBV28 and TRBJ1-4 gives the full variable domain: DVKVTQSSRYLVKRTGEKVFLECVQDMDHENMFWYRQDPGLGLRLIYFSYDVKMKEKGDIPEGYSVSREKKERFSLILESASTNQTSMYLCASSYRGQINEKLFFGSGTQLSVL.

The chain employs TRBV4-2 and TRBJ2-1; tentative D call: TRBD2 (6 bases). Germline CDR1 LGHNA, CDR2 YNFKEQ. The germline V and J ends were trimmed by 0 bases and 8 bases, with 11 bases remaining between them. The CDR3 sequence is 14 residues long. CDR3 region: CASSQDLRRDEQFF. The CDR3 nucleotides are TGTGCCAGCAGCCAAGATCTGAGGAGGGATGAGCAGTTCTTC.

V gene TRBV18 combines with J gene TRBJ1-6; no definite D call. The germline V gene has CDR1 KGHSH and CDR2 LQKENI. The CDR3 has 15 amino acids. Deletions cut 3 bases from V and 6 bases from J, with 12 bases between. CDR3: CASSPPARPNSPLHF. For the CDR3, the DNA is TGTGCCAGCTCACCCCCGGCGAGGCCTAATTCACCCCTCCACTTT. Combining the CDR3 with reference TRBV18 and TRBJ1-6 gives the whole variable domain NAGVMQNPRHLVRRRGQEARLRCSPMKGHSHVYWYRQLPEEGLKFMVYLQKENIIDESGMPKERFSAEFPKEGPSILRIQQVVRGDSAAYFCASSPPARPNSPLHFGNGTRLTVT.

This clone was seen more than once but under ten times. The chain combines TRBV19 with TRBJ1-2; D unresolved. There are 11 residues in the CDR3. Trimming shortened V by 5 bases and J by 3 bases, and 4 bases separated the two germline ends. In germline, CDR1 is LNHDA, CDR2 SQIVND (reference sequence). For the CDR3, the DNA is TGTGCCAGTAGTCGGCACTATGGCTACACCTTC. It encodes CASSRHYGYTF.

This clone is labeled as medium-sized. The chain links TRBV5-1 to TRBJ2-7; 7 nucleotides match TRBD1. The CDR3 has 15 residues. The V gene's germline CDR1 is SGHRS and CDR2 YFSETQ. With 3 bases clipped from V and 6 bases from J, the junction kept 12 bases outside the gene matches. In nucleotides, the CDR3 is TGCGCCAGCAGCTCCTCCGGGACAGCCTCAGCCGAGCAGTACTTC. Translating it yields CASSSSGTASAEQYF. The whole variable domain, remainder taken from reference TRBV5-1 and TRBJ2-7, is KAGVTQTPRYLIKTRGQQVTLSCSPISGHRSVSWYQQTPGQGLQFLFEYFSETQRNKGNFPGRFSGRQFSNSRSEMNVSTLELGDSALYLCASSSSGTASAEQYFGPGTRLTVT.

The sample holds a few counts of this clone. The chain uses TRBV29-1 and TRBJ1-1, with D hard to call. Germline V lookup: CDR1 SQVTM, CDR2 ANQGSEA. The CDR3 is 12 residues long. Trimming pared 4 bases from V and 3 bases from J, leaving 9 bases between. CDR3: CSVVSMDTEAFF. The CDR3 DNA sequence: TGCAGCGTTGTATCTATGGACACTGAAGCTTTCTTT.

The rearrangement links TRBV18 to TRBJ1-1; D not certain. Germline CDR1 and CDR2: KGHSH and LQKENI. The CDR3 loop spans 14 amino acids. V was cut by 3 bases and J by 0 bases, with 8 bases left in between. The CDR3 nucleotides read TGTGCCAGCTCACCTTTGGCTATGAACACTGAAGCTTTCTTT. The encoded protein is CASSPLAMNTEAFF.

The chain employs TRBV7-2 and TRBJ2-2; tentative D call: TRBD2 (7 bases). The CDR3 is made up of 15 amino acids. Trimming took off 0 bases at V and 7 bases at J, with 12 bases between the two ends. CDR1 is SGHTA and CDR2 is FQGNSA in the germline V gene. In nucleotides, the CDR3 is TGTGCCAGCAGCTTAGCGTGGGGGGGCGGCGGGGAGCTGTTTTTT. Protein: CASSLAWGGGGELFF.

The rearrangement links TRBV18 to TRBJ2-5, with TRBD1 as a possible D gene (5 bases). Germline assignment: CDR1 KGHSH and CDR2 LQKENI. CDR3 length equals 13 residues. V gave up 3 bases and J gave up 5 bases, with 10 bases separating them. CDR3 sequence: CASSPQGLETQYF. The CDR3, as DNA: TGTGCCAGCTCACCTCAGGGTCTTGAGACCCAGTACTTC.

The sample holds one count of this clone. The genes are TRBV5-1 and TRBJ1-2; no clear D. V was cut by 0 bases and J by 4 bases, with 13 bases left in between. CDR1 SGHRS and CDR2 YFSETQ come from the germline V gene. The CDR3 loop spans 15 amino acids. The CDR3 here is CASSLADTRGYGYTF. As DNA, the CDR3 is TGCGCCAGCAGCTTGGCGGATACCCGGGGCTATGGCTACACCTTC.

This chain links TRBV11-2 with TRBJ1-2; D unclear. CDR1 is SGHAT and CDR2 is FQNNGV in the germline V gene. This CDR3 has 13 amino acids. V lost 1 base to trimming and J lost 6 bases, with 9 bases between them. The CDR3 here is CASSLGLGNGYTF. Written as DNA, the CDR3 is TGTGCCAGCAGCTTAGGTCTCGGGAATGGCTACACCTTC.

This clone was observed a single time. This chain joins TRBV14 and TRBJ2-5; perhaps TRBD1 as D (5 bases). CDR1 is SGHDN and CDR2 is FVKESK in the germline V gene. Trimming pared 4 bases from V and 5 bases from J, leaving 14 bases between. The CDR3 contains 14 residues. The CDR3: CASSLVGSGETQYF. CDR3 sequence (DNA): TGTGCCAGCAGCCTGGTCGGGTCAGGGGAGACCCAGTACTTC.

This clone was observed a handful of times. This chain joins TRBV7-8 and TRBJ1-4, with D tentatively TRBD1 (5 bases). V dropped 5 bases and J dropped 13 bases, with 23 bases sitting between them. The CDR3 covers 15 residues. Germline CDR1 is SGHVS and CDR2 is FQNEAQ. The CDR3 protein is CASSPVWNSGAGLFF. In DNA, the CDR3 is TGTGCCAGCAGCCCCGTGTGGAACAGTGGGGCGGGACTGTTTTTT.

The gene calls are TRBV18 and TRBJ1-5, with D tentatively TRBD1 (5 bases). V gave up 2 bases and J gave up 11 bases, with 22 bases separating them. The CDR3 totals 16 residues. CDR1 is KGHSH and CDR2 is LQKENI in the germline V gene. CDR3 nucleotide sequence: TGTGCCAGCTCACCATCCGGGGCGCCGGACTCTCAAGCCCAGCATTTT. As protein: CASSPSGAPDSQAQHF.

J is TRBJ2-3 and V is TRBV5-4; the match to TRBD2 covers 9 bases. CDR1 SGHNT and CDR2 YYREEE come from the germline V gene (reference sequence). This CDR3 is 17 amino acids long. Trimming cost V 0 bases and J 0 bases; bases outside gene matches: 5. The CDR3 region has the DNA TGTGCCAGCAGCTTGGATCCTAGCGGGGCGAGCACAGATACGCAGTATTTT. Translation gives CASSLDPSGASTDTQYF.

This clone was seen a single time. The chain couples TRBV11-2 to TRBJ2-7, with a possible D match to TRBD1 (6 bases). Per germline, CDR1 SGHAT and CDR2 FQNNGV. The CDR3 extends over 15 amino acids. Trimming stripped 6 bases from V and 2 bases from J, with 17 bases between. The CDR3 sequence: CASRPTTGNPYEQYF. CDR3 bases: TGTGCCAGCAGGCCCACTACAGGGAACCCCTACGAGCAGTACTTC.

The chain uses TRBV2 and TRBJ2-5; TRBD2 is a possible D gene (6 bases). Per germline, CDR1 SNHLY and CDR2 FYNNEI. The CDR3 is made up of 15 amino acids. Between the trimmed V and J ends, which lost 0 bases and 5 bases, there was a span of 13 bases. The chain's CDR3 is CASSEAAGGLETQYF. As DNA, the CDR3 is TGTGCCAGCAGTGAAGCGGCCGGGGGACTCGAGACCCAGTACTTC. Complete variable domain (other parts from reference TRBV2 and TRBJ2-5): EPEVTQTPSHQVTQMGQEVILRCVPISNHLYFYWYRQILGQKVEFLVSFYNNEISEKSEIFDDQFSVERPDGSNFTLKIRSTKLEDSAMYFCASSEAAGGLETQYFGPGTRLLVL.